The 10 T cell receptor beta chains listed next were all sequenced from one sample in a study of spatial heterogeneity in lung cancer. Described time point: sample taken at primary tumor resection. TCRdb ran MiXCR on the 5' RACE reads and lists one entry per CDR3 protein. The profile shows about 36,000 distinct CDR3 sequences, under 8.5% of them singletons. The specimen was PBMCs, collected at surgery. These receptors came from a female donor with early-stage non-small cell lung cancer.

This clonotype was picked up many times. This chain connects TRBV12-3 or TRBV12-4 to TRBJ1-4, with D unresolved. Trimming removed 8 bases from V and 4 bases from J, with 14 bases in between. The CDR3 covers 14 residues. CDR3 amino acids: CASSRTQRNEKLFF. The CDR3, as DNA: TGTGCCAGCTCTCGGACCCAGCGTAATGAAAAACTGTTTTTT.

This clonotype was found many times. The chain uses TRBV6-2 or TRBV6-3 and TRBJ2-1; D is possibly TRBD1 or TRBD2 (6 bases each). V lost 4 bases and J lost 9, with 16 bases in between. The CDR3 contains 14 residues. CDR1 is MNHEY and CDR2 is SVGEGT in the germline V gene. The CDR3 sequence is CASSWARGAAEQFF. The CDR3 coding sequence is TGTGCCAGCAGTTGGGCTAGGGGGGCTGCTGAGCAGTTCTTC.

This clonotype was observed many times. The J gene is TRBJ2-7, the V gene TRBV11-1; TRBD1 agrees at 9 bases. The CDR3 spans 15 residues. Germline CDR1 SGHAT, CDR2 FQDESV (reference sequence). Unmatched junction bases numbered 4, after V lost 4 bases and J lost 0 bases. CDR3 protein: CASSSRTGVSYEQYF. The CDR3 DNA reads TGTGCCAGCAGCTCGCGGACAGGGGTCTCCTACGAGCAGTACTTC.

The chain is built from TRBV20-1 and TRBJ1-2, with 12 bases lining up with TRBD1. The J segment lost 3 bases and the V segment lost 5 bases, leaving 10 bases of the junction unmatched. Looked up from germline, CDR1 is DFQATT and CDR2 is SNEGSKA (reference sequence). The CDR3 extends over 16 amino acids. The CDR3 reads CSASPPGQGADYGYTF. The CDR3 DNA reads TGCAGTGCTTCCCCCCCGGGACAGGGGGCGGACTATGGCTACACCTTC.

Relative to its sample, this clonotype is medium-sized. The chain employs TRBV6-2 or TRBV6-3 and TRBJ1-2, with D unclear. The ends were cut back, 4 bases at V and 4 bases at J, with 13 bases in the middle. Germline CDR1 is MNHEY and CDR2 is SVGEGT. This CDR3 is 14 amino acids long. The CDR3 is CASSSFGPGYGYTF. CDR3 in DNA: TGTGCCAGCAGTTCTTTTGGGCCCGGCTATGGCTACACCTTC.

V and J are TRBV20-1 and TRBJ2-5, with 10 positions matching TRBD2. From germline, CDR1 is DFQATT and CDR2 SNEGSKA (reference sequence). V was pared by 6 bases and J by 4 bases, with 5 bases of the junction left unmatched. This CDR3 region has 13 residues. CDR3 in amino acids: CSAERGGGETQYF. In DNA, the CDR3 is TGCAGTGCCGAGCGGGGGGGCGGAGAGACCCAGTACTTC.

This clonotype was seen just once. The junction and the germline gene differ at one end; a read error may be behind it. V is TRBV11-3 and J is TRBJ1-2; TRBD1 agrees at 9 bases. The germline gives CDR1 SGHNT, CDR2 YENEEA. The CDR3 has 13 amino acids. Here the CDR3 reads CASSVRTGGEVSF. CDR3 nucleotides: TGTGCCAGCAGCGTGCGAACAGGGGGCGAAGTGTCCTTC.

This clonotype was observed at least ten times. This chain uses TRBV19 with TRBJ2-7, with 8 positions matching TRBD1. The CDR3 totals 16 residues. With V trimmed by 0 bases and J by 2 bases, 6 bases remained unmatched. Germline V gene lookup returns CDR1 LNHDA and CDR2 SQIVND (reference sequence). For the CDR3, the DNA is TGTGCCAGTAGTATAGATTCGCAGACAGGGGCCTACGAGCAGTACTTC. Its translation: CASSIDSQTGAYEQYF.

This clonotype was counted many times. J is TRBJ2-7 and V is TRBV11-2; D not resolved. The CDR3 runs to 11 residues. CDR1 SGHAT and CDR2 FQNNGV come from the germline V gene. The V and J ends lost 6 bases and 3 bases respectively, with 6 bases between them. In DNA form, the CDR3 reads TGTGCCAGCAGTTTCCTCTACGAGCAGTACTTC. Amino acids: CASSFLYEQYF.

This clonotype was counted at least ten times. The CDR3 DNA reads TGTGCCAGTAGTATCCTAGCGGGGGAGACAGATACGCAGTATTTT. Amino acids: CASSILAGETDTQYF. This chain connects TRBV19 to TRBJ2-3; 10 bases fit TRBD2. Trimming at V came to 3 bases and at J to 3 bases, leaving 3 bases not matched to a gene. The CDR3 is 15 residues long. Germline V lookup: CDR1 LNHDA, CDR2 SQIVND (reference sequence). The variable domain in full, with the rest retrieved from reference TRBV19 and TRBJ2-3, is DGGITQSPKYLFRKEGQNVTLSCEQNLNHDAMYWYRQDPGQGLRLIYYSQIVNDFQKGDIAEGYSVSREKKESFPLTVTSAQKNPTAFYLCASSILAGETDTQYFGPGTRLTVL.